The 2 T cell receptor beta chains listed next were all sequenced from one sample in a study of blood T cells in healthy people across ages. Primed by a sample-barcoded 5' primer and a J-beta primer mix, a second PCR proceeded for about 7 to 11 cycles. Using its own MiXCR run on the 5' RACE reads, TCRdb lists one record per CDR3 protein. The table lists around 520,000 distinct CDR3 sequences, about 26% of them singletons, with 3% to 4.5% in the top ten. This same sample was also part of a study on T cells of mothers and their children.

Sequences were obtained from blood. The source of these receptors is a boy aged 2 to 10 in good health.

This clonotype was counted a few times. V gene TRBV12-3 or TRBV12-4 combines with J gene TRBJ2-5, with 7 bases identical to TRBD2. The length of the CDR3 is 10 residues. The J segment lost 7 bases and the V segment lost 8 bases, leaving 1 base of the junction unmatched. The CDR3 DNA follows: TGTGCCAGCGGGGGGGTGACCCAGTACTTC. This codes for CASGGVTQYF.

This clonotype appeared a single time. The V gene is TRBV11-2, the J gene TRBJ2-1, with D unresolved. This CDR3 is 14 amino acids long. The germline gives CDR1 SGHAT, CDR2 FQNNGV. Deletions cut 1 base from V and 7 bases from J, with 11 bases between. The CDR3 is CASSLVRPENEQFF. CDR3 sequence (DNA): TGTGCCAGCAGCTTAGTGAGACCCGAGAATGAGCAGTTCTTC.